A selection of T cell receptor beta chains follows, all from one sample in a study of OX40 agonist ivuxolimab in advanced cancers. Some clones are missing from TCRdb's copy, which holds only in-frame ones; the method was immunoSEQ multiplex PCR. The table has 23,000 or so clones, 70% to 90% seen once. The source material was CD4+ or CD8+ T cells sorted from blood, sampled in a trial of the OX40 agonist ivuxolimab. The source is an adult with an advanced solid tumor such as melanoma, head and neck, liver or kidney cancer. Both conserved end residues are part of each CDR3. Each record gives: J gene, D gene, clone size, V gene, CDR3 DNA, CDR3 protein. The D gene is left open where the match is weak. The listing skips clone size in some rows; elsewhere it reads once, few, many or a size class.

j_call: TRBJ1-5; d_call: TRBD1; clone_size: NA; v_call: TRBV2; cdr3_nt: TGTGCCAGCAGTGAGGGGACAGTCTCCCAGCCCCAGCATTTT; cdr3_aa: CASSEGTVSQPQHF
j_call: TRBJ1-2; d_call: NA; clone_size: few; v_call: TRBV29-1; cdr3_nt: TGCAGCGTTGAGGGGACACCCGCCAGTAACTATGGCTACACCTTC; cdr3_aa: CSVEGTPASNYGYTF
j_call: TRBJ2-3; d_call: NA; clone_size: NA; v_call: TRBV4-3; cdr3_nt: TGCGCCAGCAGCCAAGATTCCCGTTCTAGCACAGATACGCAGTATTTT; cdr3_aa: CASSQDSRSSTDTQYF
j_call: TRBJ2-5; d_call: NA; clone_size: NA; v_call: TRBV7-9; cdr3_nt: TGTGCCAGCAGGTCTAGGGGAGAAGGAGAGACCCAGTACTTC; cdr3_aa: CASRSRGEGETQYF
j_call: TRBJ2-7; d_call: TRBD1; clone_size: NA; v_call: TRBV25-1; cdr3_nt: TGTGCCAGCAGTGAATCCAGGCAGGGGGCCCGGGAGCAGTACTTC; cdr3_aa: CASSESRQGAREQYF
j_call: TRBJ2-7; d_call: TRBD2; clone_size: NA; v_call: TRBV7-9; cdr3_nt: TGTGCCAGCAGCTCCAGGGACTATACCTACGAGCAGTACTTC; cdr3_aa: CASSSRDYTYEQYF
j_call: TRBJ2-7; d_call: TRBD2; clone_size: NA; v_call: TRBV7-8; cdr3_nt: TGTGCCAGCAGCTCGGGACTAGCGGGAGTTTGGGAGCAGTACTTC; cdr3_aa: CASSSGLAGVWEQYF
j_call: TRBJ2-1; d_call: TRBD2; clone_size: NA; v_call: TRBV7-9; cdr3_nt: TGTGCCAGCCCCATGATAGCGGGAGACATCAATGAGCAGTTCTTC; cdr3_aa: CASPMIAGDINEQFF
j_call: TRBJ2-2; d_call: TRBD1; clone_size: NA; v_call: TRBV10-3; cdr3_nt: TGTGCCATCAGTACAGGGGGCACCGGGGAGCTGTTTTTT; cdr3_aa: CAISTGGTGELFF
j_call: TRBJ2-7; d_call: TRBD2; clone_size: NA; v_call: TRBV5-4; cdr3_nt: TGTGCCAGCAGCCCTTTAGCGGGAGTGGGCGAGCAGTACTTC; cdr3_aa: CASSPLAGVGEQYF
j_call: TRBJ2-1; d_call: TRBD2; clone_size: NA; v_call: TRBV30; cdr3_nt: TGTGCCTGGAGTGTGGCTAGCGGGAGCAATGAGCAGTTCTTC; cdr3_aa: CAWSVASGSNEQFF
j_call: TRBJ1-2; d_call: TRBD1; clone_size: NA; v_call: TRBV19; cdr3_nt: TGTGCCAGTAGTATACGGAACCGGGACAGGGGTATGGCCCTCTTC; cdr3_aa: CASSIRNRDRGMALF
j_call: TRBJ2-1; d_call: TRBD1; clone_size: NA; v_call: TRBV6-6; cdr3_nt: TGTGCCAGCAGTTACGGGACAGGGGTTTACAATGAGCAGTTCTTC; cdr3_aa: CASSYGTGVYNEQFF
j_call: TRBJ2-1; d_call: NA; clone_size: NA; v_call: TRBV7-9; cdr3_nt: TGTGCCAGCAGCCCCCGTGAAAGGGGTAATGAGCAGTTCTTC; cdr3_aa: CASSPRERGNEQFF
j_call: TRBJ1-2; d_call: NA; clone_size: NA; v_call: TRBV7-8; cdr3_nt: TGTGCCAGCAGCTTACCGCCCGCCAACTATGGCTACACCTTC; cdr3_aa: CASSLPPANYGYTF
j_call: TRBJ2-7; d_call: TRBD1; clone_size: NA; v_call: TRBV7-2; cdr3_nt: TGTGCCAGCAGCAGGGCAGGGGGTGTAACCTACGAGCAGTACTTC; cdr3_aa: CASSRAGGVTYEQYF
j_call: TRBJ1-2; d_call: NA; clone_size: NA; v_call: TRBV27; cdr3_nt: TGTGCCAGCAGTATCGACAGGAGATATGGCTACACCTTC; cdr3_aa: CASSIDRRYGYTF
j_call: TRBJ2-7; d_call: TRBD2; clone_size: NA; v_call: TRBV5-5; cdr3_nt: TGTGCCAGCAGCCCGAAGGGACTAGCGGGAGGACCTATCTACGAGCAGTACTTC; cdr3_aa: CASSPKGLAGGPIYEQYF
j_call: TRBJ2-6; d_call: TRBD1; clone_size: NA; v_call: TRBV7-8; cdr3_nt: TGTGCCAGCAGCCCATCGACAGGGGCTGGGGCCAACGTCCTGACTTTC; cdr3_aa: CASSPSTGAGANVLTF
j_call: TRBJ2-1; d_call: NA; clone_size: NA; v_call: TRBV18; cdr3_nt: TGTGCCAGCTCACCAGGGACGGCTTACGGTGAGCAGTTCTTC; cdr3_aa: CASSPGTAYGEQFF
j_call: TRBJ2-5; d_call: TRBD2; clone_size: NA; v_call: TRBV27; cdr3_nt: TGTGCCAGCATGCTAGCTGGGGCGGGGGAGCAGTACTTC; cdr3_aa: CASMLAGAGEQYF
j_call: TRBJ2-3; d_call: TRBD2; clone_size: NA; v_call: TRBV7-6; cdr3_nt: TGTGCCAGCAGCGGGGGACTAGCGGGAGCAGATACGCAGTATTTT; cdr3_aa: CASSGGLAGADTQYF
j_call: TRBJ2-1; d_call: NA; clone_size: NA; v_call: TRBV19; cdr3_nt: TGTGCCAGTAGTATTGTCAGCTCCTACAATGAGCAGTTCTTC; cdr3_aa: CASSIVSSYNEQFF
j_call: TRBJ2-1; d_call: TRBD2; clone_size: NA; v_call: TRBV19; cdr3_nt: TGTGCCAGTAAAGGACTAGCGGATTACAATGAGCAGTTCTTC; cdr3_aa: CASKGLADYNEQFF
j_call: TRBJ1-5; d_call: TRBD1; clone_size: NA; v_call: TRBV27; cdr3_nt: TGTGCCAGCAGTCAGGACAGGGGCAATCAGCCCCAGCATTTT; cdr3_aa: CASSQDRGNQPQHF
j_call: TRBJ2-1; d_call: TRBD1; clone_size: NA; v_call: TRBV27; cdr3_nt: TGTGCCAGCAGACCTCCCACCGGGACAGGGTTCACTGAGCAGTTCTTC; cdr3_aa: CASRPPTGTGFTEQFF
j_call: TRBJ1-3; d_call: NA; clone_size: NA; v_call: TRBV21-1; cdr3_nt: TGTGCCAACCAGGAGAGCTCTGGAAACACCATATATTTT; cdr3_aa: CANQESSGNTIYF
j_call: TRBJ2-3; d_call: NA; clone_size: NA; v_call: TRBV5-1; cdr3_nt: TGCGCCAGCAGCTACACAGGGAAATTAGATACGCAGTATTTT; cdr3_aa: CASSYTGKLDTQYF
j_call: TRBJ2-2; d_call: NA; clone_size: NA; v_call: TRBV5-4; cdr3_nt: TGTGCCAGCTTACGGGAAAACACCGGGGAGCTGTTTTTT; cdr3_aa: CASLRENTGELFF
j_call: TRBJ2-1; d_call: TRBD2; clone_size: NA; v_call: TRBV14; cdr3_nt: TGTGCCAGCAGCCAAATACTAGCGGGGGACAATGAGCAGTTCTTC; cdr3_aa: CASSQILAGDNEQFF
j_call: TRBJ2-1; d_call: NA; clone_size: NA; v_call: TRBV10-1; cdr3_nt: TGCGCCAGCAGTAGTGGGGACTTACACAATGAGCAGTTCTTC; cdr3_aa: CASSSGDLHNEQFF
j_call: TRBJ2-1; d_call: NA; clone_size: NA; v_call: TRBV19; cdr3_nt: TGTGCCGCAGGCCGGAAAGGGAGCTCCTACAATGAGCAGTTCTTC; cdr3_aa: CAAGRKGSSYNEQFF
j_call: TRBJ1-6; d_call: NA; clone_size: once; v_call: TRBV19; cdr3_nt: TGTGCCAGTAGTATCGGTTGGTCTAATTCACCCCTCCACTTT; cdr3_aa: CASSIGWSNSPLHF
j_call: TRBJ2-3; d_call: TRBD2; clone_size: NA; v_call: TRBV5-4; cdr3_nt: TGTGCCAGCAGCGCCGCTTTACTAGCGGGAGACGCCCTCTACACAGATACGCAGTATTTT; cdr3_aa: CASSAALLAGDALYTDTQYF
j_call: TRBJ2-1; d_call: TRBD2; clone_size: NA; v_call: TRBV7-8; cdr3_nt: TGTGCCAGCAGCTTAGCGGGAGGGCCTTTCGATGAGCAGTTCTTC; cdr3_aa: CASSLAGGPFDEQFF
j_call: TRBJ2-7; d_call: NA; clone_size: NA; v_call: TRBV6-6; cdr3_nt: TGTGCCAGCAGTCTGGGTAGCGACTCCTACGAGCAGTACTTC; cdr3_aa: CASSLGSDSYEQYF
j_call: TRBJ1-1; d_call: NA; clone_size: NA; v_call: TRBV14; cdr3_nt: TGTGCCAGCAGCCAAGATATATTTTTTGAAGCTTTCTTT; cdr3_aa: CASSQDIFFEAFF
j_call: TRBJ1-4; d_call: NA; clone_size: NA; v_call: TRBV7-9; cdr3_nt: TGTGCCAGCAGCTTAGTGCTAGGGAGACTGTTTTTT; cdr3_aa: CASSLVLGRLFF
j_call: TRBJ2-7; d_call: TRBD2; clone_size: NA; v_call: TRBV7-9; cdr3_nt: TGTGCCAGCAGCGGGGATAGCGGGAGAGCCTACGAGCAGTACTTC; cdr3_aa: CASSGDSGRAYEQYF
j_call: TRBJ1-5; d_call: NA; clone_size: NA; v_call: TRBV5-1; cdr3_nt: TGCGCCAGCAGGGGGTGGGGTCACCTCGATCAGCCCCAGCATTTT; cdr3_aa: CASRGWGHLDQPQHF
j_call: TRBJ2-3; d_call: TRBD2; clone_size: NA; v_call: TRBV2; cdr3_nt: TGTGCCAGCAGTGAGGGACTAGCGGTTATCCACACAGATACGCAGTATTTT; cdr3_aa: CASSEGLAVIHTDTQYF
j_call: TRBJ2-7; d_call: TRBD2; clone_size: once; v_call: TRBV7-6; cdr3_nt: TGTGCCAGCAGCAACACCATAGCGGGAGAATCCTACGAGCAGTACTTC; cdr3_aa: CASSNTIAGESYEQYF
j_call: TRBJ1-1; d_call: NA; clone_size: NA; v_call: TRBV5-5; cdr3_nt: TGTGCCAGCAGCTTCCCACAGAACACTGAAGCTTTCTTT; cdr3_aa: CASSFPQNTEAFF
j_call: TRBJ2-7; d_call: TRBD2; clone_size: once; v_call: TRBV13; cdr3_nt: TGTGCCAGCAGCTCAGGGGACAGCCTGGGACTAGCGGGGCCCCCCTACGAGCAGTACTTC; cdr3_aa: CASSSGDSLGLAGPPYEQYF
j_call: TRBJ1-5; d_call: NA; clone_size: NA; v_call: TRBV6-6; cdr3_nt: TGTGCCAGCAGTTACTCGATCGGGACTAGCAATCAGCCCCAGCATTTT; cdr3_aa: CASSYSIGTSNQPQHF
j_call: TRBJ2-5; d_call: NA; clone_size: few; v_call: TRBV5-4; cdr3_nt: TGTGCCAGCAGCGGCGGGAACCAGGGGGGAGAGACCCAGTACTTC; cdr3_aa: CASSGGNQGGETQYF
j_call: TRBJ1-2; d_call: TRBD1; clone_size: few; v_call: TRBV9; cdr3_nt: TGTGCCAGCAGCCTCTGGACAGGGAACTATGGCTACACCTTC; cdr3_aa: CASSLWTGNYGYTF
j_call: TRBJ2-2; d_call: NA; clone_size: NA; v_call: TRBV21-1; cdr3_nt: TGTGCCAGCTTCCCAGTGCGGGCTCCACCCGGGGAGCTGTTTTTT; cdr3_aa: CASFPVRAPPGELFF